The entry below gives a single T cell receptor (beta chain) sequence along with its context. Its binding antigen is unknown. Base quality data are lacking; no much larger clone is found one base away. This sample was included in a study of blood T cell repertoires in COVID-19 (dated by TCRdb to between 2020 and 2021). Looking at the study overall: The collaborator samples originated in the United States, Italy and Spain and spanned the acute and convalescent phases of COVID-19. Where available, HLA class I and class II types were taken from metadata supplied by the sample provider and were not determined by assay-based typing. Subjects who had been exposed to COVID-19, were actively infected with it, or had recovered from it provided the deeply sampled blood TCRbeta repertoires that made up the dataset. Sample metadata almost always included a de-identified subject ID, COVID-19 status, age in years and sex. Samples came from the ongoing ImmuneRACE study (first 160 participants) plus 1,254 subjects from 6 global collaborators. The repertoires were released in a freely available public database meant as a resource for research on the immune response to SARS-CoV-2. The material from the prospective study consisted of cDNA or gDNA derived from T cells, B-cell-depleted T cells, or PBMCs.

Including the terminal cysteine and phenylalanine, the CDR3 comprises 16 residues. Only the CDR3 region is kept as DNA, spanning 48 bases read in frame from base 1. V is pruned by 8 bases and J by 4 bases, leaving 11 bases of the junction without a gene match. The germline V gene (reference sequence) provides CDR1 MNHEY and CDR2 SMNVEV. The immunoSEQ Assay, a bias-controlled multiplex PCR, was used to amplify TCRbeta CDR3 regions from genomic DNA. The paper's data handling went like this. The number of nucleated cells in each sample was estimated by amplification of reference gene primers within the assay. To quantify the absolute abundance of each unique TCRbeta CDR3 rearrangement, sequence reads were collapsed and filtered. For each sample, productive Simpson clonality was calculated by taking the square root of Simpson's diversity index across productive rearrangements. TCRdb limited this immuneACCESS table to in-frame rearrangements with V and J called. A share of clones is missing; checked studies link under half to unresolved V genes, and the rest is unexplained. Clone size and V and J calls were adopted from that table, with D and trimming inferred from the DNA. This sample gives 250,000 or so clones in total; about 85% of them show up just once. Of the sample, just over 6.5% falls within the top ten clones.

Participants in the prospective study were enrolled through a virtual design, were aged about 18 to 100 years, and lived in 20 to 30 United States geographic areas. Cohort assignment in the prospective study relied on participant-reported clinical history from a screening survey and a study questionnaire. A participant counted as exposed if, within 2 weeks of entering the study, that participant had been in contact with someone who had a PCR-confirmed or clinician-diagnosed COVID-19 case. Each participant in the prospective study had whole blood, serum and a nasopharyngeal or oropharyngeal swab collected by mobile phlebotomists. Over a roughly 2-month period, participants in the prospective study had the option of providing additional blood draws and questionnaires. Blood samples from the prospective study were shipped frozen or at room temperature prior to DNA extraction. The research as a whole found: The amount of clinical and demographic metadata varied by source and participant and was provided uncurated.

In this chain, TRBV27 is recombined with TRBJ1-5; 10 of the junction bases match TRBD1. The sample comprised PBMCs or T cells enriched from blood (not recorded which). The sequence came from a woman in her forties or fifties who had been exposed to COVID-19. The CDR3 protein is CASADFDRGRNQPQHF. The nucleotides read TGTGCCAGCGCCGATTTTGACAGGGGGCGAAATCAGCCCCAGCATTTT.